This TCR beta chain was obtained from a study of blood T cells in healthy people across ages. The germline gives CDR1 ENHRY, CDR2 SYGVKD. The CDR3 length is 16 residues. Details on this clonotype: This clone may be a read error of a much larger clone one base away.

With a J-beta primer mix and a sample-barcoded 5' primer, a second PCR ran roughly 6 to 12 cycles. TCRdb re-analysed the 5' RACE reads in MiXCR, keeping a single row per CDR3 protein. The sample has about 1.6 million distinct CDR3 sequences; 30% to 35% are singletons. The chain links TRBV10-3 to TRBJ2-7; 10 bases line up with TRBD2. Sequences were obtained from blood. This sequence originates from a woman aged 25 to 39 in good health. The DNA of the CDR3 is TGTGCCGTCAGTAATTGGGCTAGCGGGAGATCTTACGAGCAGTACTTC. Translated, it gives CAVSNWASGRSYEQYF.